This TCR beta chain came from a study of T-cell memory formation after mild COVID-19. Study-wide points: Pre-infection memory held some responding clones, suggesting pre-existing cross-reactive T cells responded. The SARS-CoV-2 specificity of second-wave clones reaching peak at day 37 remained unverified.

TCRdb ran MiXCR on the 5' RACE reads and lists one entry per CDR3 protein. The table shows under 300,000 distinct CDR3 sequences, with approximately 8% occurring only once. Germline V lookup: CDR1 LGHDT, CDR2 YNNKEL (reference sequence). The CDR3 is 17 residues long. The V end lost 3 bases, the J end lost 4 bases, and 18 bases lay between the germline ends. This clonotype was observed a handful of times. Its cognate antigen is unknown. This receptor was identified in a young man who had mild COVID-19 (a few samples of this study predate the infection). Cell type and time point are not known. J is TRBJ2-2 and V is TRBV3-1; a possible D gene is TRBD1 (6 bases). The specimen sequenced was PBMCs or a T cell subset sorted from them (not recorded which). The CDR3 coding sequence is TGTGCCAGCAGCCACCGGGACACCATGAGTCGCACCGGGGAGCTGTTTTTT. Its protein product is CASSHRDTMSRTGELFF.